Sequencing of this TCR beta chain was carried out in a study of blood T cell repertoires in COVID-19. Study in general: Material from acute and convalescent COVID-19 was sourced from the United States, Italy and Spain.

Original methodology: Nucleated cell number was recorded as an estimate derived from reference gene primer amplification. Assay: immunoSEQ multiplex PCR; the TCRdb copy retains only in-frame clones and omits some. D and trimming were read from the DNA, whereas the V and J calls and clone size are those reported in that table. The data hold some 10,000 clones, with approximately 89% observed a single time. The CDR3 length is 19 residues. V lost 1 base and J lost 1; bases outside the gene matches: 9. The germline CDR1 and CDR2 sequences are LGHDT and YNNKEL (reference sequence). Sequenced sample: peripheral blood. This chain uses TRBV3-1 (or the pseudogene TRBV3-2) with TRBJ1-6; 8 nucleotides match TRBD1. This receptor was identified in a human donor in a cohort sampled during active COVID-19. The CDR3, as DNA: TGTGCCAGCAGCCAAGGAGGGGGCCAGGGGGCTTCCTATAATTCACCCCTCCACTTT. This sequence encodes CASSQGGGQGASYNSPLHF.